This record concerns one T cell receptor (beta chain) sequence. Antigen unknown. The source of the sample is a study of cytomegalovirus exposure and HLA in healthy donors. General study findings and limits: The analysis excluded some indistinguishable V segments, including TRBV6-2 and TRBV6-3. Donors belonging to an Asian-associated ancestry cluster reportedly showed fewer N-insertions in productive TCRs than the 666-donor mean, according to what a later analysis found.

This CDR3 is 15 amino acids long. The junction had 6 bases not matched to a gene; V was cut back by 1 base and J by 4 bases. Germline CDR1 reads SGHTS; CDR2 reads YDEGEE. Primers for the PCR totalled 60 Vbeta and 13 Jbeta. The table came from immunoSEQ multiplex PCR; TCRdb's copy has only in-frame clones and leaves some out. The sample yields about 100,000 clones, 79% seen once. The source is a woman aged 40 to 55 in good health and CMV-seronegative. The rearrangement links TRBV5-8 to TRBJ2-5, with TRBD2 matching over 8 bases. Sequencing input: PBMCs. CDR3 sequence reads: CASSLSGGLAETQYF. The CDR3 bases are TGTGCCAGCAGCTTGTCGGGGGGGCTTGCAGAGACCCAGTACTTC.